The next 3 T cell receptor beta chains were all read from a single sample in a study of cytomegalovirus exposure and HLA in healthy donors. Clones were read by immunoSEQ multiplex PCR, and TCRdb kept only the in-frame ones, dropping some. The sample contains approximately 300,000 clones, 86% of which appear only once. Sequenced sample: PBMCs. Receptor source: a woman between 18 and 29 years old in good health and CMV-seronegative.

Details on this clone: The sample contains more than one DNA sequence encoding this CDR3. The chain is built from TRBV4-3 and TRBJ2-1, with 15 bases fitting TRBD2. Germline-derived CDR1 and CDR2 are LGHNA and YSLEER. This CDR3 is built from 18 residues. V shed 4 bases, J shed 0 bases, and the junction held 4 bases outside the gene matches. Here the CDR3 reads CASSRGLAGGSSYNEQFF. CDR3 DNA sequence: TGCGCCAGCAGCCGGGGACTAGCGGGGGGCTCCTCCTACAATGAGCAGTTCTTC.

The chain combines TRBV28 with TRBJ2-7; 11 bases line up with TRBD2. Trimming took 3 bases from V and 4 from J; bases not matched to a gene: 2. The CDR3 covers 14 residues. Per the germline V gene, CDR1 is MDHEN and CDR2 is SYDVKM. This CDR3 reads CASSFIAGGYEQYF. Written as DNA, the CDR3 is TGTGCCAGCAGTTTCATAGCGGGGGGGTACGAGCAGTACTTC. The whole variable domain, filled in from reference TRBV28 and TRBJ2-7, reads DVKVTQSSRYLVKRTGEKVFLECVQDMDHENMFWYRQDPGLGLRLIYFSYDVKMKEKGDIPEGYSVSREKKERFSLILESASTNQTSMYLCASSFIAGGYEQYFGPGTRLTVT.

V usage is TRBV5-1 and J usage is TRBJ2-3, with 15 bases lining up with TRBD2. Germline lookup yields CDR1 SGHRS and CDR2 YFSETQ. V dropped 4 bases and J dropped 2; count of bases not matched to a gene: 11. This CDR3 region has 19 residues. CDR3 sequence reads: CASSEGLAGGLANTDTQYF. The DNA for the CDR3 is TGCGCCAGCAGCGAAGGACTAGCGGGAGGGCTGGCTAACACAGATACGCAGTATTTT. The whole variable domain, remainder taken from reference TRBV5-1 and TRBJ2-3, is KAGVTQTPRYLIKTRGQQVTLSCSPISGHRSVSWYQQTPGQGLQFLFEYFSETQRNKGNFPGRFSGRQFSNSRSEMNVSTLELGDSALYLCASSEGLAGGLANTDTQYFGPGTRLTVL.